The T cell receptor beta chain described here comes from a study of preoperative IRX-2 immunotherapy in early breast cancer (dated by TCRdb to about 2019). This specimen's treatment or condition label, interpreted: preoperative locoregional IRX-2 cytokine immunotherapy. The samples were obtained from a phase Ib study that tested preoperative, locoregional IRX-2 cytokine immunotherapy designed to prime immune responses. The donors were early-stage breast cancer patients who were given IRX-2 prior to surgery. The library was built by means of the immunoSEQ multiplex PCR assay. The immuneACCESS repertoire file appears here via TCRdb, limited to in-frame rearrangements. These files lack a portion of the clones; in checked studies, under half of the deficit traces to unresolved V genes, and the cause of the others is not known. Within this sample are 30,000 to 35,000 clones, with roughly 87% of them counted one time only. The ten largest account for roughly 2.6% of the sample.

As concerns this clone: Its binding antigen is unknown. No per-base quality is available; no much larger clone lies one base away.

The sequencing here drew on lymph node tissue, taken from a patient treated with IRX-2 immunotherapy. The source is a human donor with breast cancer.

The sequenced DNA is TGCGCCAGCAGCCGTGCGGCGGATCAGCCCCAGCATTTT. The translation is CASSRAADQPQHF. This chain joins TRBV1 to TRBJ1-5. TRBV1 is classified as a pseudogene. Including the terminal cysteine and phenylalanine, the CDR3 comprises 13 residues. CDR3 DNA is the only sequence kept; it has 39 bases, read in frame from the first base.